Listed here are 15 T cell receptor beta chains from one sample, sequenced in a study of siplizumab effects on memory and regulatory T cells. The table came from immunoSEQ multiplex PCR; TCRdb's copy has only in-frame clones and leaves some out. Among around 100,000 clones, more than 85% were seen once, and the ten largest hold 0.62%. Sequenced: Tregs sorted from blood. These receptors all stem from a human donor in good health.

The chain combines TRBV6-1 with TRBJ1-1; possible D gene TRBD1, 6 bases. The CDR3 sequence is 13 residues long. With 8 bases removed from V and 3 bases from J, the gap between germline ends came to 13 bases. CDR1 and CDR2 from the germline V gene are MNHNS and SASEGT. In DNA form, the CDR3 reads TGTGCCAGCGGGGGGCGCCATGACACTGAAGCTTTCTTT. Translating it yields CASGGRHDTEAFF.

This clone was counted between two and nine times. This chain connects TRBV5-1 to TRBJ1-1, with D unresolved. Germline CDR1 SGHRS, CDR2 YFSETQ. With 4 bases removed from V and 3 bases from J, the gap between germline ends came to 10 bases. This CDR3 has 13 amino acids. Here the CDR3 reads CASSGSPDTEAFF. The CDR3 bases are TGCGCCAGCAGCGGATCGCCGGACACTGAAGCTTTCTTT. The full variable domain, in which reference TRBV5-1 and TRBJ1-1 provide the parts outside the CDR3, is KAGVTQTPRYLIKTRGQQVTLSCSPISGHRSVSWYQQTPGQGLQFLFEYFSETQRNKGNFPGRFSGRQFSNSRSEMNVSTLELGDSALYLCASSGSPDTEAFFGQGTRLTVV.

The chain has TRBV10-3 and TRBJ2-2, with a weak D call TRBD1 (8 bases). This CDR3 is built from 15 residues. Trimming left V 10 bases short and J 5 bases short, with 20 bases between. CDR1 and CDR2 from the germline V gene are ENHRY and SYGVKD. The CDR3 spells CATEMTGEGTGELFF. The CDR3, as DNA: TGTGCCACCGAGATGACAGGGGAGGGGACCGGGGAGCTGTTTTTT.

This clone has more than one count but fewer than ten. The DNA of the CDR3 is TGTGCCAGCTCACCGATTGACAGGGGGCACGAGCAGTACTTC. Its translation: CASSPIDRGHEQYF. The genes are TRBV18 and TRBJ2-7; TRBD1 agrees at 10 bases. The CDR3 contains 14 residues. In germline, CDR1 is KGHSH, CDR2 LQKENI. V gave up 3 bases and J gave up 5 bases; unmatched junction bases: 4.

The rearrangement uses TRBV5-1 and TRBJ1-3; D remains unclear. The germline V and J ends were trimmed by 5 bases and 3 bases, with 9 bases remaining between them. The CDR3 is 13 amino acids. Germline V lookup: CDR1 SGHRS, CDR2 YFSETQ. The CDR3 protein is CASRGGVGNTIYF. In DNA form, the CDR3 reads TGCGCCAGCAGAGGCGGGGTTGGAAACACCATATATTTT.

V is TRBV6-5 and J is TRBJ1-2; possibly TRBD1 for D (6 bases). The CDR3 has 14 residues. Deletions cut 2 bases from V and 5 bases from J, with 12 bases between. The V gene's germline CDR1 is MNHEY and CDR2 SVGAGI. CDR3 sequence: CASSYGGGWYGYTF. The CDR3 region has the DNA TGTGCCAGCAGTTACGGAGGGGGTTGGTATGGCTACACCTTC.

The chain employs TRBV18 and TRBJ1-1; D gene uncertain. The CDR3 contains 16 residues. The germline V and J ends were trimmed by 0 bases and 5 bases, with 16 bases remaining between them. Germline CDR1 is KGHSH and CDR2 is LQKENI. The DNA for the CDR3 is TGTGCCAGCTCACCACCGGTACGGGCCGGCCGGACTGAAGCTTTCTTT. Translation gives CASSPPVRAGRTEAFF.

The V and J genes are TRBV19 and TRBJ2-7, with 8 positions matching TRBD1. With V trimmed by 5 bases and J by 5 bases, 11 bases remained unmatched. Germline assignment: CDR1 LNHDA and CDR2 SQIVND (reference sequence). This CDR3 has 15 amino acids. The CDR3 DNA is TGTGCCAGTAGTGTAAACCGGGACAGGATCCACGAGCAGTACTTC. Translated, it gives CASSVNRDRIHEQYF.

J is TRBJ1-5 and V is TRBV6-4, with TRBD1 matching 8 bases. V gave up 6 bases and J gave up 6 bases; unmatched junction bases: 7. The CDR3 contains 14 residues. Germline V gene sequence: CDR1 MRHNA, CDR2 SNTAGT. The CDR3 region is CASSGQGSAQPQHF. In DNA, the CDR3 is TGTGCCAGCAGCGGACAGGGATCTGCTCAGCCCCAGCATTTT.

This clone is a singleton in its sample. V gene TRBV25-1 combines with J gene TRBJ1-5; 7 bases are shared with TRBD1. From germline, CDR1 is MGHDK and CDR2 SYGVNS. There are 15 residues in the CDR3. The V gene end was trimmed by 3 bases and the J gene end by 4 bases; junction bases not matched to a gene: 6. DNA for the CDR3: TGTGCCAGCAGTGACTCCGGGACAGCGAATCAGCCCCAGCATTTT. It translates to CASSDSGTANQPQHF.

The chain carries TRBV7-9 and TRBJ1-3; D is uncertain. In germline, CDR1 is SEHNR, CDR2 FQNEAQ (reference sequence). The ends were cut back, 1 base at V and 2 bases at J, with 9 bases in the middle. CDR3 size: 15 residues. The CDR3 DNA follows: TGTGCCAGCAGCTTAGGGGCCGTAACTGGAAACACCATATATTTT. Amino acid sequence: CASSLGAVTGNTIYF.

This clone was picked up a small number of times. The CDR3 DNA is TGTGCCAGCGGGCCGGGAGGCACTGAAGCTTTCTTT. The encoded protein is CASGPGGTEAFF. The J gene is TRBJ1-1, the V gene TRBV2; D remains ambiguous. Trimming cost V 8 bases and J 4 bases, with 11 bases left between them. Germline V gene data show CDR1 as SNHLY and CDR2 as FYNNEI. There are 12 residues in the CDR3.

J is TRBJ2-3 and V is TRBV5-1; D assignment may be TRBD1 or TRBD2 (6 bases each). This CDR3 has 16 amino acids. CDR1 SGHRS and CDR2 YFSETQ come from the germline V gene. With 4 bases removed from V and 1 base from J, the gap between germline ends came to 16 bases. In DNA, the CDR3 is TGCGCCAGCAGCCCCGGGCGGGACATCCGCACAGATACGCAGTATTTT. Protein product: CASSPGRDIRTDTQYF.

V usage is TRBV5-4 and J usage is TRBJ2-7; D is uncertain. Trimming cost V 4 bases and J 3 bases, with 11 bases left between them. This CDR3 is 13 amino acids long. The germline CDR1 and CDR2 sequences are SGHNT and YYREEE (reference sequence). The CDR3 here is CASSPGGHYEQYF. The CDR3 nucleotides are TGTGCCAGCAGCCCGGGTGGGCACTACGAGCAGTACTTC.

The V and J genes are TRBV14 and TRBJ1-1, with D uncertain. This CDR3 comprises 16 residues. V lost 1 base and J lost 1, with 13 bases in between. Germline lookup yields CDR1 SGHDN and CDR2 FVKESK. The DNA for the CDR3 is TGTGCCAGCAGCCAAGGGATACTCGGCAGGAACACTGAAGCTTTCTTT. It encodes CASSQGILGRNTEAFF.